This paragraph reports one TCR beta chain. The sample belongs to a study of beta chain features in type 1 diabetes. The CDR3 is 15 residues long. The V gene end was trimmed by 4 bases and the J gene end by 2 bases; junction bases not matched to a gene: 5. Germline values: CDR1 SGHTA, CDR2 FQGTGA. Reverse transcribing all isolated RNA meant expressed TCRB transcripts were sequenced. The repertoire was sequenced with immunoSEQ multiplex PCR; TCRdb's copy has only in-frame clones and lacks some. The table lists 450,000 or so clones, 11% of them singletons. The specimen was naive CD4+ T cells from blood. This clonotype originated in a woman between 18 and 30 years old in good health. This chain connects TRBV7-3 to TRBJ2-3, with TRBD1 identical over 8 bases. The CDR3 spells CASSYRTGNTDTQYF. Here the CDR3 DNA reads TGTGCCAGCAGCTACCGGACAGGGAACACAGATACGCAGTATTTT.